This entry lists 5 T cell receptor beta chains sequenced from one sample in a study of blood T cell repertoires in COVID-19. The method was immunoSEQ multiplex PCR; TCRdb's version includes in-frame clones alone and lacks a portion of them. The sample carries 230,000 or so clones, roughly 81% recorded once. The sample comprised peripheral blood. The origin of the receptors is a woman of 80 years or more with COVID-19, enrolled during active disease.

CDR3 protein: CASSPGVGGMNTEAFF. The CDR3 DNA follows: TGTGCCAGCAGCCCTGGGGTGGGGGGAATGAACACTGAAGCTTTCTTT. The V call is TRBV5-6, the J call TRBJ1-1; D might be TRBD1 (5 bases). Trimming took 4 bases from V and 0 from J, leaving 16 bases between them. The CDR3 is 16 amino acids. CDR1 and CDR2 (germline): SGHDT, YYEEEE. The variable domain in full, with the rest retrieved from reference TRBV5-6 and TRBJ1-1, is DAGVTQSPTHLIKTRGQQVTLRCSPKSGHDTVSWYQQALGQGPQFIFQYYEEEERQRGNFPDRFSGHQFPNYSSELNVNALLLGDSALYLCASSPGVGGMNTEAFFGQGTRLTVV.

V gene TRBV30 combines with J gene TRBJ2-1; 10 bases map to TRBD2. Germline assignment: CDR1 GTSNPN and CDR2 SVGIG (reference sequence). The trim removed 1 base at V and 5 bases at J, leaving 5 bases unmatched. This CDR3 spans 15 amino acids. This CDR3 reads CAWSESGRAHNEQFF. In DNA, the CDR3 is TGTGCCTGGAGTGAAAGCGGGAGGGCCCACAATGAGCAGTTCTTC.

This chain links TRBV6-6 with TRBJ1-1; weak D call: TRBD1 (6 bases). CDR1 and CDR2 from the germline V gene are MNHNY and SVGAGI (reference sequence). V lost 7 bases and J lost 1, with 13 bases in between. The CDR3 spans 14 residues. The CDR3 DNA follows: TGTGCCAGCAAAACCGGGACAACGAACACTGAAGCTTTCTTT. It specifies CASKTGTTNTEAFF.

This rearrangement joins TRBV4-1 to TRBJ1-1; D not resolved. The ends were cut back, 4 bases at V and 1 base at J, with 16 bases in the middle. The CDR3 extends over 16 amino acids. Per the germline V gene, CDR1 is MGHRA and CDR2 is YSYEKL. CDR3 nucleotides: TGCGCCAGCAGCCCGTGGTTTCGGGAGACGAACACTGAAGCTTTCTTT. Its protein product is CASSPWFRETNTEAFF.

V and J are TRBV3-1 (or the pseudogene TRBV3-2) and TRBJ2-1; a weak D match, TRBD2 (5 bases). Germline V gene data show CDR1 as LGHDT and CDR2 as YNNKEL (reference sequence). The CDR3 covers 17 residues. The germline V and J ends were trimmed by 0 bases and 0 bases, with 12 bases remaining between them. The CDR3: CASSQDSRARSYNEQFF. The CDR3 DNA reads as TGTGCCAGCAGCCAAGATTCGCGGGCCCGCTCCTACAATGAGCAGTTCTTC.